This T cell receptor (beta chain) was observed in a study of regulatory T cells in long-lasting Graves disease. Libraries of TCR beta came from iRepertoire HTBI primers plus Arm-PCR of CDR3 regions. MiXCR, run by TCRdb on the multiplex PCR reads, gives a single entry per CDR3 protein. The repertoire includes under 300,000 distinct CDR3 sequences, around 17% of them detected once, and around 21% sits in the top ten. This clonotype was seen at least ten times. V shed 8 bases and J 6 bases; nucleotides not matched to a gene: 5. The CDR3 is 12 residues long. Germline loops: CDR1 MNHNS, CDR2 SASEGT. This sample's time point: newly diagnosed GD, antithyroid drugs for less than 3 months. TCR sequences were obtained from RNA taken from PBMCs.

The sequencing used peripheral blood mononuclear cells (PBMCs), collected at new diagnosis, from a patient treated with antithyroid drugs. The source is a female donor with Graves disease. This sequence joins TRBV6-1 and TRBJ2-7; 9 bases are a match to TRBD1. The CDR3 sequence is CASLDRGSEQYF. CDR3 in DNA: TGTGCCAGCCTAGACAGGGGGTCCGAGCAGTACTTC.